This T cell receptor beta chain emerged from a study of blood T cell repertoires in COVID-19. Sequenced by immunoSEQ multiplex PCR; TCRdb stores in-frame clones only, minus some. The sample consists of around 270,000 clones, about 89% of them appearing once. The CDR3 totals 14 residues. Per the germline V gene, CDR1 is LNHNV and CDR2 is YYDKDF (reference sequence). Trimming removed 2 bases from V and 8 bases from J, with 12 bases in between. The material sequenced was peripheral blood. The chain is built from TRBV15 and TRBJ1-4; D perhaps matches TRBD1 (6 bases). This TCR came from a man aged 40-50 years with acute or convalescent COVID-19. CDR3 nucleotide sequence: TGTGCCACCAGCAGACGGGGGGCAGGCGAAAAACTGTTTTTT. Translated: CATSRRGAGEKLFF.